This TCR beta chain was recorded in a study of T cells in localized non-small cell lung cancer. CDR1 is MNHNS and CDR2 is SASEGT in the germline V gene. The ends were cut back, 10 bases at V and 5 bases at J, with 17 bases in the middle. The CDR3 has 13 amino acids. This table comes from immunoSEQ multiplex PCR, and its TCRdb copy is limited to in-frame clones, with some not included. The sample carries roughly 48,000 clones, roughly 77% recorded once. Points on this clone: Its antigen is still unknown.

Study findings and constraints: In uninvolved adjacent lung, T cell clonality reached its highest value, exceeding tumor. A median of around 52 clones ranked among the top 100 in tumor appeared in adjacent lung. Longer survival (overall) was linked to higher T cell density in blood.

The sequence came from a man aged 40-75 years with stage I squamous cell lung carcinoma. The chain combines TRBV6-1 with TRBJ2-5; D not resolved. Specimen: peripheral blood, collected before any cancer treatment. The CDR3 DNA sequence: TGTGCCAACGGTCGGATGCCCCGGGAGACCCAGTACTTC. Protein sequence: CANGRMPRETQYF.